This T cell receptor (beta chain) was obtained from a study of T cells in Graves' hyperthyroidism and ophthalmopathy (dated by TCRdb to the late 2010s). Some background on the complete study: Peripheral blood was sampled at the time of initial diagnosis, prior to any treatment. To identify TCR V-J signatures that set the groups apart, the researchers used a discovery cohort of more than 95 patients, made up of 40 to 45 with Graves' ophthalmopathy and about 60 with stable Graves' hyperthyroidism. Whether ophthalmopathy could be predicted prospectively was tested in an independent validation cohort made up of 18 to 20 hyperthyroidism patients plus 17 patients who later progressed to ophthalmopathy. The approximately 100 discovery patients were randomly divided into training and test sets at a 7:3 ratio. The study also compared thyroid tissue and blood T-cell repertoires from 6 or 7 Graves' hyperthyroidism patients. After blood sampling, hyperthyroidism patients were treated with methimazole at a starting dose of 30 mg daily, and ophthalmopathy patients were treated with high-dose intravenous methylprednisolone. The paper describes TCR Vbeta CDR3 sequencing of 135 peripheral blood samples, made up of 43 ophthalmopathy patients, around 78 hyperthyroidism patients and 17 progressor patients.

Stable Graves' hyperthyroidism was defined as no progression to ophthalmopathy during 18 months of follow-up. The hyperthyroidism patients were between 18 and 65 years old and newly diagnosed, with a disease duration of less than 2 months. The study excluded patients with uncontrolled infections, other autoimmune diseases, pregnancy or lactation. Diagnoses relied on clinical symptoms, serum thyroxine and TRAb, thyroid ultrasound and orbital computed tomography. Ficoll-Paque density gradient centrifugation was used to isolate PBMCs from about 9.4 ml of fresh peripheral blood. Total RNA was extracted with Trizol reagent, and quality was checked on an Agilent 2100 Bioanalyzer. V is pared back by 4 bases and J by 3 bases, with 15 bases lying between the germline termini. The germline V gene (reference sequence) specifies SEHNR as CDR1 and FQNEAQ as CDR2. The CDR3 measures 15 amino acids from cysteine to phenylalanine. The kept DNA is CDR3 alone, 45 bases in frame from the first base.

Points the paper makes about the study in general: Sample size was not statistically predetermined, and blinding of investigators to group allocation was not performed. In validation, progression to ophthalmopathy was predicted by the model with approximately 67% sensitivity and around 75% specificity, a median of approximately 6.5 months before onset. A model built on a 13 V-J signature distinguished ophthalmopathy from stable hyperthyroidism, reaching 87.88% sensitivity and 81.08% specificity in cross-validation and 80%/75% in testing. Most expanded thyroid clonotypes (frequency above 0.001) were also detected in blood, a finding suggesting that blood repertoires may reflect thyroid immune responses.

Amplification of TCR beta CDR3 regions was carried out from RNA transcripts. The TCR CDR3 was subjected to a first round of RT-PCR using the HTBI primer set and the Qiagen OneStep RT-PCR kit. A second multiplex PCR round built the libraries, followed by size selection and purification. The libraries were sequenced on an Illumina HiSeq2000 using paired-end 100 bp reads. The source study handled its data this way. SOAPnuke was used to process the raw data, throwing out any read that contained adapters or uncalled bases, had a mean Phred below 15, or lacked an exact constant-primer or identifier match. COPE v1.2.5 was used to merge the high-quality paired reads, and each unique nucleotide sequence was defined as a clonotype. MiTCR v1.1 was used to align the clonotypes against IMGT TRBV, TRBD and TRBJ reference segments. Only V-J combinations with frequency above 0.0001, covering about 99% of repertoires, were analysed. A TCS score was defined as the ratio between F50 (clonal expansion) and ExV (chaos), using BLOSUM62-based TCRdist between CDR3 peptides within each V-J. Welch's t-statistics and random forest reduced roughly 530 V-J features to roughly 13, which were used in a naive Bayes classifier (R e1071). The public reads were reanalyzed by TCRdb: fastp trimming at Q25, MiXCR alignment, in-frame beta chains only. Every CDR3 protein is listed once, alongside the most common genes and DNA of its rows. TCRdb, not the authors, supplied the V and J calls. The sample table holds hundreds of thousands of distinct CDR3 sequences, of which 14% were seen once. The ten largest clonotypes hold roughly 10% of the sample.

This clonotype was detected only a few times. Which antigen it targets is not known. Per-base qualities were not stored, and no clone one base away is much larger. The sequencing sample was made of blood. This sequence uses TRBV7-9 and TRBJ1-2; possibly the D gene is TRBD1, per 6 matching bases. The receptor's source is a woman aged 18-30 years with Graves' hyperthyroidism. The CDR3 loop reads CASSSWGGPHYGYTF. The DNA sequence follows: TGTGCCAGCAGCTCCTGGGGGGGGCCGCACTATGGCTACACCTTC.